Listed below are T cell receptor beta chains from one sample, sequenced in a study of T cell responses to AZD1222 COVID-19 vaccine. Profiled with immunoSEQ multiplex PCR; TCRdb holds only in-frame clones, not every one. The table records around 260,000 clones, 85% to 95% of them present only once. The sequencing used peripheral blood, collected on day 0 of AZD1222 vaccination. Every receptor here comes from an adult in good health. Both conserved end residues are part of each CDR3. A D gene is named only where the DNA matches it firmly. Clone size is not always given. Where it is, it says once, few, many or a class for expanded clones.

v_gene	abundance	d_gene	j_gene	CDR3nt	CDR3aa
TRBV3-1/TRBV3-2	NA	NA	TRBJ1-1	TGTGCCAGCAGCAAAACGCCAGGGAGGATGAACACTGAAGCTTTCTTT	CASSKTPGRMNTEAFF
TRBV6-5	NA	NA	TRBJ1-1	TGTGCCAGCAGTTACTCCTGGGAAAACACTGAAGCTTTCTTT	CASSYSWENTEAFF
TRBV29-1	NA	NA	TRBJ1-1	TGCAGCGCCCGGGTCGACACGAACACTGAAGCTTTCTTT	CSARVDTNTEAFF
TRBV7-6	NA	NA	TRBJ2-7	TGTGCCAGCAGCGAGTTTCAGGGATACGAGCAGTACTTC	CASSEFQGYEQYF
TRBV11-3	NA	NA	TRBJ2-1	TGTGCCAGCAGCTTAGCAGGTTCCAATGAGCAGTTCTTC	CASSLAGSNEQFF
TRBV7-2	NA	NA	TRBJ2-2	TGTGCCAGCACCCACGGCACCGGGGAGCTGTTTTTT	CASTHGTGELFF
TRBV5-4	few	TRBD1	TRBJ2-1	TGTGCCAGCAGCTATACGACAGGGGGCTACAATGAGCAGTTCTTC	CASSYTTGGYNEQFF
TRBV20-1	NA	NA	TRBJ2-5	TGCAGTGCTATCCAAAAAGAGACCCAGTACTTC	CSAIQKETQYF
TRBV9	NA	NA	TRBJ2-3	TGTGCCAGCAGCGTAGATCCTCCCGGAGGGGCAGATACGCAGTATTTT	CASSVDPPGGADTQYF
TRBV29-1	NA	TRBD1	TRBJ2-3	TGCAGCGTTGAAGGTTTTAGGGGACAGGGTCCAGATACGCAGTATTTT	CSVEGFRGQGPDTQYF
TRBV12-3/TRBV12-4	NA	NA	TRBJ1-5	TGTGCCAGCAGAAGCTATAGCAATCAGCCCCAGCATTTT	CASRSYSNQPQHF
TRBV5-1	NA	TRBD1	TRBJ2-4	TGCGCCAGCAGCTTGGGGGACAGCAAAAACATTCAGTACTTC	CASSLGDSKNIQYF
TRBV12-3/TRBV12-4	NA	NA	TRBJ2-7	TGTGCCAGCAGTTTCGAGCGTCACGAGCAGTACTTC	CASSFERHEQYF
TRBV12-3/TRBV12-4	NA	NA	TRBJ1-6	TGTGCCAGCAGCCTATCCTCCCAGACACCCCTCCACTTT	CASSLSSQTPLHF
TRBV13	NA	NA	TRBJ2-5	TGTGCCAGCAGGGGAGCGGGCCAAAGGGAGACCCAGTACTTC	CASRGAGQRETQYF
TRBV19	NA	NA	TRBJ1-6	TGTGCCAGTAAGCCTTCCAATAATTCACCCCTCCACTTT	CASKPSNNSPLHF
TRBV6-5	NA	NA	TRBJ1-4	TGTGCCAGCAGACGGGAGGGGCGGGAAAAACTGTTTTTT	CASRREGREKLFF
TRBV4-1	few	TRBD1	TRBJ1-4	TGCGCCAGCAGCCCCGGAAGGACAGGGGGGAATGAAAAACTGTTTTTT	CASSPGRTGGNEKLFF
TRBV27	NA	TRBD1	TRBJ2-7	TGTGCCAGCAGTTCTTGGGACAGGAGCTCCTACGAGCAGTACTTC	CASSSWDRSSYEQYF
TRBV10-2	NA	NA	TRBJ1-5	TGCGCCAGCAGCGGGGGGGCTGGGATCGCCGGGAATCAGCCCCAGCATTTT	CASSGGAGIAGNQPQHF
TRBV30	NA	NA	TRBJ2-5	TGTGCCTGGAGTGTACCTGGGGGAAGGGAGACCCAGTACTTC	CAWSVPGGRETQYF
TRBV24-1	NA	TRBD2	TRBJ2-1	TGTGCCACCAGTGATTTAGGTCTAGCGGGAGACGAGCAGTTCTTC	CATSDLGLAGDEQFF
TRBV29-1	once	TRBD1	TRBJ2-3	TGCAGCGGGGGGACAGGGGTTCCAGAGGGTACGCAGTATTTT	CSGGTGVPEGTQYF
TRBV11-2	NA	NA	TRBJ1-2	TGTGCCAGCAGCCCAGAGGGGTATGGCTACACCTTC	CASSPEGYGYTF
TRBV4-3	NA	NA	TRBJ1-4	TGCGCCAGCAGCCAAGATGATCGTAGGGCAACTAATGAAAAACTGTTTTTT	CASSQDDRRATNEKLFF
TRBV27	NA	NA	TRBJ1-1	TGTGCCAGCAGTCTAGCCGGGGGCGCGAGCACTGAAGCTTTCTTT	CASSLAGGASTEAFF
TRBV24-1	NA	NA	TRBJ2-3	TGTGCCACCAGGACCACTGGCACAGATACGCAGTATTTT	CATRTTGTDTQYF
TRBV9	NA	TRBD2	TRBJ2-7	TGTGCCAGCAGCGTCGACCCGACTAGCGGAGTACGAGAGCAGTACTTC	CASSVDPTSGVREQYF
TRBV11-1	NA	NA	TRBJ2-3	TGTGCCAGCAGCTATGCTAGCTCCCGGCGGGCAGATACGCAGTATTTT	CASSYASSRRADTQYF
TRBV3-1/TRBV3-2	once	NA	TRBJ2-7	TGTGCCAGCGGCAAGAGGGGTCCGGACGAGCAGTACTTC	CASGKRGPDEQYF
TRBV10-3	NA	NA	TRBJ2-6	TGTGCCATCAGCCCACTAGGGAACGTCCTGACTTTC	CAISPLGNVLTF
TRBV19	NA	TRBD1	TRBJ1-1	TGTGCCAGTAGTATAGGGAGGAGGACAGGAACTGAAGCTTTCTTT	CASSIGRRTGTEAFF
TRBV5-4	once	TRBD2	TRBJ2-5	TGTGCCAGCAGCTCCCAGCGGGAGGGTGAGACCCAGTACTTC	CASSSQREGETQYF
TRBV10-2	NA	TRBD2	TRBJ2-5	TGCGCCACCAGGGACGGGGGAGGGCCGGAGACCCAGTACTTC	CATRDGGGPETQYF
TRBV2	NA	TRBD1	TRBJ2-1	TGTGCCAGCCTTTCTGGGACAGGGGACCATGAGCAGTTCTTC	CASLSGTGDHEQFF
TRBV4-2	NA	TRBD1	TRBJ1-2	TGTGCCAGCAGCGTTACCGGGACAGGGGGGCATGGCTACACCTTC	CASSVTGTGGHGYTF
TRBV20-1	once	NA	TRBJ1-2	TGCAGTGCTGACCTAGGCTATGGCTACACCTTC	CSADLGYGYTF
TRBV4-1	NA	NA	TRBJ1-5	TGCGCCAGCAGCCAAGTACGGAGTCAGCCCCAGCATTTT	CASSQVRSQPQHF
TRBV6-2/TRBV6-3	NA	NA	TRBJ2-6	TGTGCCAGCAGTGGCGCCTTCTCTGGGGCCAACGTCCTGACTTTC	CASSGAFSGANVLTF
TRBV5-1	NA	TRBD1	TRBJ1-1	TGCGCCAGCAGCCCTAAGGGGGCGCGGAACACTGAAGCTTTCTTT	CASSPKGARNTEAFF
TRBV18	once	NA	TRBJ1-6	TGTGCCAGCTCACCACGGGCTGGTAATTCACCCCTCCACTTT	CASSPRAGNSPLHF
TRBV10-2	NA	TRBD2	TRBJ2-1	TGCGCCAGCAGGGACCTAGCGGGAGTTAGCTATGAGCAGTTCTTC	CASRDLAGVSYEQFF
TRBV6-2/TRBV6-3	few	TRBD1	TRBJ1-5	TGTGCCAGCAGTTCGGCAGGGGGCCGGAGCAATCAGCCCCAGCATTTT	CASSSAGGRSNQPQHF
TRBV4-3	NA	NA	TRBJ1-2	TGCGCCAGCAGCCAAGAACGGGGGAGTGGTGGCTACACCTTC	CASSQERGSGGYTF
TRBV28	NA	NA	TRBJ2-2	TGTGCCAGCAGTTTAGGGGAGGCAGGGACGTCCGGGGAGCTGTTTTTT	CASSLGEAGTSGELFF
TRBV7-9	NA	TRBD1	TRBJ2-7	TGTGCCAGCAGCAAGGGACAGGGTGGGTTTTCCTACGAGCAGTACTTC	CASSKGQGGFSYEQYF
TRBV28	NA	TRBD2	TRBJ2-7	TGTGCCAGCAGTATCGGAGTGGGGACTAGGGGTATCTACGAGCAGTACTTC	CASSIGVGTRGIYEQYF
TRBV10-2	NA	NA	TRBJ1-1	TGCGCCAGCAGTGAGTCGATAGGGGGAACTGAAGCTTTCTTT	CASSESIGGTEAFF
TRBV28	NA	TRBD1	TRBJ2-2	TGTGCCAGCAGTACAGGGGACACCGGGGAGCTGTTTTTT	CASSTGDTGELFF
TRBV11-1	NA	TRBD2	TRBJ2-7	TGTGCCAGCAGCCCCGGGACTATCCTCTACGAGCAGTACTTC	CASSPGTILYEQYF